This entry concerns a single T cell receptor (beta chain). Its cognate antigen is unknown. V gave up 1 base and J gave up 2 bases; unmatched junction bases: 6. The germline V gene has CDR1 SQVTM and CDR2 ANQGSEA. The CDR3 runs 16 residues. This entry is derived from a study of post-analysis software for immune sequencing data. Study-wide background: Disease courses included relapsing-remitting, secondary progressive and progressive-relapsing multiple sclerosis. Whole-study findings and limits: Samples from a shared batch, those prepared together, strongly co-clustered by F measure. Compared with controls, patients had more of five TRBV segments, including TRBV5-6, TRBV5-1 and TRBV20-1.

TCR beta libraries were prepared from cDNA with unique molecular identifiers. Starting from approximately 0.95 to 9.8 million T cells, the study yielded about 500,000 cDNA molecules. TCRdb independently ran MiXCR on the PCR reads; one entry per CDR3 protein. This table holds fewer than 850,000 distinct CDR3 sequences, just over 45% found once. The specimen was blood. This TCR was sampled from a girl between 5 and 17 years old with multiple sclerosis. J is TRBJ2-1 and V is TRBV29-1; 9 bases line up with TRBD2. CDR3 region: CSVEGVTSGTYNEQFF. The DNA for the CDR3 is TGCAGCGTTGAAGGTGTGACTAGCGGAACCTACAATGAGCAGTTCTTC.